These T cell receptor beta chains were read from a single sample in a study of regulatory T cells in long-lasting Graves disease. TCRdb analysed the multiplex PCR reads with MiXCR anew, one entry per CDR3 protein. Of about 530,000 distinct CDR3 sequences in the sample, about 16% were seen once. These records were also assigned to another study, of T cells in Graves' hyperthyroidism and ophthalmopathy.

The sequenced sample was peripheral blood mononuclear cells (PBMCs), obtained at new diagnosis, from a patient treated with antithyroid drugs. The receptors stem from a woman aged 35 to 60 with Graves disease. CDR3s include the opening cysteine and the closing phenylalanine or tryptophan. Each record gives: CDR3 protein, CDR3 DNA, V gene, D gene, J gene, clone size, CDR3 length. A D gene is named only where the DNA matches it firmly. Some rows mark clone size as missing; the rest say once, few, many or name a class of expanded clone.

cdr3_aa: CASAGIGNTIYF
cdr3_nt: TGTGCCAGCGCGGGGATCGGAAACACCATATATTTT
v_call: TRBV9
d_call: NA
j_call: TRBJ1-3
clone_size: few
cdr3_length: 12

cdr3_aa: CAISGRRGNWTDTQYF
cdr3_nt: TGTGCCATCAGTGGGAGGAGGGGGAATTGGACAGATACGCAGTATTTT
v_call: TRBV10-3
d_call: NA
j_call: TRBJ2-3
clone_size: NA
cdr3_length: 16

cdr3_aa: CASSVGGREETQYF
cdr3_nt: TGTGCCAGCAGCGTAGGAGGCAGGGAGGAGACCCAGTACTTC
v_call: TRBV9
d_call: NA
j_call: TRBJ2-5
clone_size: NA
cdr3_length: 14

cdr3_aa: CSARDQDGSEKLFF
cdr3_nt: TGCAGTGCTAGAGATCAGGACGGTTCCGAAAAACTGTTTTTT
v_call: TRBV20-1
d_call: NA
j_call: TRBJ1-4
clone_size: NA
cdr3_length: 14

cdr3_aa: CASRGSPGHRENYGYTF
cdr3_nt: TGTGCCAGCAGAGGGTCGCCCGGGCACAGGGAGAACTATGGCTACACCTTC
v_call: TRBV12-3/TRBV12-4
d_call: NA
j_call: TRBJ1-2
clone_size: many
cdr3_length: 17

cdr3_aa: CASSLGQGNNEQFF
cdr3_nt: TGTGCCAGCAGTTTAGGACAGGGGAATAATGAGCAGTTCTTC
v_call: TRBV12-3/TRBV12-4
d_call: TRBD1
j_call: TRBJ2-1
clone_size: many
cdr3_length: 14

cdr3_aa: CASRDVQGLVVRSNRPQHF
cdr3_nt: TGTGCCAGCAGGGACGTACAGGGGTTAGTAGTTCGTAGCAATCGGCCCCAGCATTTT
v_call: TRBV6-1
d_call: TRBD1
j_call: TRBJ1-5
clone_size: NA
cdr3_length: 19

cdr3_aa: CASSESGTANTEAFF
cdr3_nt: TGCGCCAGCAGTGAGTCCGGCACAGCGAACACTGAAGCTTTCTTT
v_call: TRBV10-2
d_call: NA
j_call: TRBJ1-1
clone_size: many
cdr3_length: 15

cdr3_aa: CASSSGSGLGETQYF
cdr3_nt: TGTGCCAGCAGTTCCGGATCGGGGCTGGGAGAGACCCAGTACTTC
v_call: TRBV12-3/TRBV12-4
d_call: NA
j_call: TRBJ2-5
clone_size: many
cdr3_length: 15

cdr3_aa: CASSHPGNTIYF
cdr3_nt: TGTGCCAGCAGCCACCCAGGAAACACCATATATTTT
v_call: TRBV7-8
d_call: NA
j_call: TRBJ1-3
clone_size: many
cdr3_length: 12

cdr3_aa: CASSVAGTGTDYGYTF
cdr3_nt: TGTGCCAGCAGCGTAGCCGGAACAGGGACGGACTATGGCTACACCTTC
v_call: TRBV9
d_call: NA
j_call: TRBJ1-2
clone_size: NA
cdr3_length: 16

cdr3_aa: CASVSGTDGHEQYF
cdr3_nt: TGTGCCAGCGTCTCCGGGACAGATGGCCACGAGCAGTACTTC
v_call: TRBV2
d_call: TRBD1
j_call: TRBJ2-7
clone_size: many
cdr3_length: 14

cdr3_aa: CAISDLGRTNTEAFF
cdr3_nt: TGTGCCATCAGTGATTTGGGACGGACTAACACTGAAGCTTTCTTT
v_call: TRBV10-3
d_call: NA
j_call: TRBJ1-1
clone_size: many
cdr3_length: 15

cdr3_aa: CASDGGTTTGELFF
cdr3_nt: TGTGCCAGTGACGGAGGGACCACCACCGGGGAGCTGTTTTTT
v_call: TRBV7-9
d_call: NA
j_call: TRBJ2-2
clone_size: NA
cdr3_length: 14

cdr3_aa: CASSPVPATNEKLFF
cdr3_nt: TGTGCCAGCTCACCAGTACCTGCAACTAATGAAAAACTGTTTTTT
v_call: TRBV18
d_call: NA
j_call: TRBJ1-4
clone_size: many
cdr3_length: 15

cdr3_aa: CASSQGQANTEAFF
cdr3_nt: TGTGCCAGCAGCCAAGGGCAGGCGAACACTGAAGCTTTCTTT
v_call: TRBV3-1
d_call: NA
j_call: TRBJ1-1
clone_size: many
cdr3_length: 14

cdr3_aa: CASSLLMGTKRAGELFF
cdr3_nt: TGTGCCAGCAGTTTATTAATGGGGACGAAAAGAGCCGGGGAGCTGTTTTTT
v_call: TRBV12-3/TRBV12-4
d_call: NA
j_call: TRBJ2-2
clone_size: NA
cdr3_length: 17

cdr3_aa: CASSYGGTVNSPLHF
cdr3_nt: TGTGCCAGCAGTTATGGGGGGACGGTTAATTCACCCCTCCACTTT
v_call: TRBV12-3/TRBV12-4
d_call: NA
j_call: TRBJ1-6
clone_size: many
cdr3_length: 15

cdr3_aa: CASSQDRHSGANVLTF
cdr3_nt: TGCGCCAGCAGTCAGGACAGACACTCTGGGGCCAACGTCCTGACTTTC
v_call: TRBV5-1
d_call: NA
j_call: TRBJ2-6
clone_size: NA
cdr3_length: 16

cdr3_aa: CASSLDAALYNEQFF
cdr3_nt: TGTGCCAGCAGTTTAGACGCCGCTCTCTACAATGAGCAGTTCTTC
v_call: TRBV27
d_call: NA
j_call: TRBJ2-1
clone_size: many
cdr3_length: 15

cdr3_aa: CASSDPGAGETQYF
cdr3_nt: TGTGCCAGCAGCGACCCGGGGGCGGGAGAGACCCAGTACTTC
v_call: TRBV9
d_call: NA
j_call: TRBJ2-5
clone_size: NA
cdr3_length: 14

cdr3_aa: CASSRGGSPEQYF
cdr3_nt: TGTGCCAGCTCCCGGGGGGGATCCCCCGAGCAGTACTTC
v_call: TRBV28
d_call: TRBD2
j_call: TRBJ2-7
clone_size: NA
cdr3_length: 13

cdr3_aa: CASRGQGKETQYF
cdr3_nt: TGTGCCAGCAGGGGACAGGGGAAGGAGACCCAGTACTTC
v_call: TRBV7-9
d_call: TRBD1
j_call: TRBJ2-5
clone_size: many
cdr3_length: 13

cdr3_aa: CASSLPGPYEQYF
cdr3_nt: TGTGCCAGCAGCTTACCGGGGCCCTACGAGCAGTACTTC
v_call: TRBV28
d_call: NA
j_call: TRBJ2-7
clone_size: many
cdr3_length: 13

cdr3_aa: CASSEVREGYTF
cdr3_nt: TGTGCCAGCAGTGAAGTTAGGGAAGGCTACACCTTC
v_call: TRBV6-1
d_call: NA
j_call: TRBJ1-2
clone_size: NA
cdr3_length: 12

cdr3_aa: CASSQSLGADIQYF
cdr3_nt: TGCGCCAGCAGCCAATCCCTGGGGGCGGACATTCAGTACTTC
v_call: TRBV4-1
d_call: NA
j_call: TRBJ2-4
clone_size: few
cdr3_length: 14

cdr3_aa: CASSRRENNSPLHF
cdr3_nt: TGTGCCAGCAGCCGCCGAGAGAATAATTCACCCCTCCACTTT
v_call: TRBV9
d_call: NA
j_call: TRBJ1-6
clone_size: NA
cdr3_length: 14

cdr3_aa: CASSLFGNEQYF
cdr3_nt: TGTGCCAGCAGTTTATTTGGGAACGAGCAGTACTTC
v_call: TRBV12-3/TRBV12-4
d_call: NA
j_call: TRBJ2-7
clone_size: NA
cdr3_length: 12

cdr3_aa: CASSAIGGQETQYF
cdr3_nt: TGTGCCAGCAGCGCAATCGGGGGCCAGGAGACCCAGTACTTC
v_call: TRBV11-2
d_call: NA
j_call: TRBJ2-5
clone_size: few
cdr3_length: 14

cdr3_aa: CASSISGSSYNEQFF
cdr3_nt: TGTGCCAGTAGTATAAGCGGGAGCTCCTACAATGAGCAGTTCTTC
v_call: TRBV19
d_call: TRBD2
j_call: TRBJ2-1
clone_size: few
cdr3_length: 15

cdr3_aa: CASSLPSTVSGNTIYF
cdr3_nt: TGTGCCAGCAGCTTACCTTCGACAGTCTCTGGAAACACCATATATTTT
v_call: TRBV7-9
d_call: NA
j_call: TRBJ1-3
clone_size: few
cdr3_length: 16

cdr3_aa: CSAEIGGGTFYNEQFF
cdr3_nt: TGCAGCGCCGAAATCGGGGGTGGGACCTTTTACAATGAGCAGTTCTTC
v_call: TRBV29-1
d_call: NA
j_call: TRBJ2-1
clone_size: few
cdr3_length: 16

cdr3_aa: CASSEGGTAYYEQYF
cdr3_nt: TGTGCCAGCAGTGAAGGGGGGACAGCTTACTACGAGCAGTACTTC
v_call: TRBV6-1
d_call: TRBD1
j_call: TRBJ2-7
clone_size: many
cdr3_length: 15

cdr3_aa: CSVAETGSTDTQYF
cdr3_nt: TGCAGCGTTGCAGAGACAGGCTCCACAGATACGCAGTATTTT
v_call: TRBV29-1
d_call: NA
j_call: TRBJ2-3
clone_size: few
cdr3_length: 14

cdr3_aa: CASRQDSVQPQHF
cdr3_nt: TGTGCCAGCAGACAGGACAGCGTTCAGCCCCAGCATTTT
v_call: TRBV11-2
d_call: NA
j_call: TRBJ1-5
clone_size: many
cdr3_length: 13

cdr3_aa: CASSLAGTDSPLHF
cdr3_nt: TGTGCCAGCAGCTTAGCCGGGACAGATTCACCCCTCCACTTT
v_call: TRBV11-2
d_call: TRBD1
j_call: TRBJ1-6
clone_size: NA
cdr3_length: 14

cdr3_aa: CASRTLGEATEAFF
cdr3_nt: TGTGCCAGTAGGACTCTGGGGGAGGCCACTGAAGCTTTCTTT
v_call: TRBV19
d_call: NA
j_call: TRBJ1-1
clone_size: many
cdr3_length: 14

cdr3_aa: CASSQDQVRGRNSPLHF
cdr3_nt: TGCGCCAGCAGCCAAGATCAAGTAAGGGGGCGCAATTCACCCCTCCACTTT
v_call: TRBV4-1
d_call: TRBD1
j_call: TRBJ1-6
clone_size: few
cdr3_length: 17

cdr3_aa: CASSQLGLSDTQYF
cdr3_nt: TGTGCCAGCAGTCAACTAGGCCTATCAGATACGCAGTATTTT
v_call: TRBV6-1
d_call: NA
j_call: TRBJ2-3
clone_size: many
cdr3_length: 14

cdr3_aa: CSARGAYPDTQYF
cdr3_nt: TGCAGTGCTAGAGGAGCCTATCCGGATACGCAGTATTTT
v_call: TRBV20-1
d_call: NA
j_call: TRBJ2-3
clone_size: few
cdr3_length: 13

cdr3_aa: CASSPGTGLGYGYTF
cdr3_nt: TGTGCCAGTAGCCCTGGGACAGGTCTGGGCTATGGCTACACCTTC
v_call: TRBV19
d_call: TRBD1
j_call: TRBJ1-2
clone_size: few
cdr3_length: 15

cdr3_aa: CSAKGQGDGYTF
cdr3_nt: TGCAGTGCCAAGGGACAGGGGGATGGCTACACCTTC
v_call: TRBV20-1
d_call: TRBD1
j_call: TRBJ1-2
clone_size: many
cdr3_length: 12

cdr3_aa: CASSFTGEGTEAFF
cdr3_nt: TGTGCCAGCAGCTTTACAGGGGAGGGCACTGAAGCTTTCTTT
v_call: TRBV5-1
d_call: TRBD1
j_call: TRBJ1-1
clone_size: many
cdr3_length: 14

cdr3_aa: CASTVDRGGIHSPLHF
cdr3_nt: TGTGCCAGTACCGTTGACCGGGGAGGGATTCATTCACCCCTCCACTTT
v_call: TRBV19
d_call: NA
j_call: TRBJ1-6
clone_size: NA
cdr3_length: 16

cdr3_aa: CAWGGGESTDTQYF
cdr3_nt: TGTGCCTGGGGAGGAGGGGAAAGCACAGATACGCAGTATTTT
v_call: TRBV30
d_call: NA
j_call: TRBJ2-3
clone_size: many
cdr3_length: 14

cdr3_aa: CASSLKTGGSRTEAFF
cdr3_nt: TGTGCCAGCAGCCTAAAAACGGGGGGCAGTCGGACTGAAGCTTTCTTT
v_call: TRBV12-3/TRBV12-4
d_call: NA
j_call: TRBJ1-1
clone_size: few
cdr3_length: 16

cdr3_aa: CASSWTGNTEAFF
cdr3_nt: TGTGCCAGCAGTTGGACGGGAAACACTGAAGCTTTCTTT
v_call: TRBV12-3/TRBV12-4
d_call: NA
j_call: TRBJ1-1
clone_size: many
cdr3_length: 13

cdr3_aa: CASSMVRGRHPNEKLFF
cdr3_nt: TGTGCCAGTAGTATGGTCAGGGGGCGTCATCCTAATGAAAAACTGTTTTTT
v_call: TRBV19
d_call: TRBD1
j_call: TRBJ1-4
clone_size: few
cdr3_length: 17

cdr3_aa: CASSLGGTGLQPQHF
cdr3_nt: TGTGCCAGCAGTTTAGGGGGAACAGGCCTTCAGCCCCAGCATTTT
v_call: TRBV27
d_call: NA
j_call: TRBJ1-5
clone_size: few
cdr3_length: 15

cdr3_aa: CASSLINGGASNEQYF
cdr3_nt: TGCGCCAGCAGCTTAATTAACGGGGGGGCCTCAAACGAGCAGTACTTC
v_call: TRBV5-1
d_call: TRBD2
j_call: TRBJ2-7
clone_size: NA
cdr3_length: 16

cdr3_aa: CSAKQGAHERYF
cdr3_nt: TGCAGTGCCAAACAGGGGGCCCACGAGCGGTACTTC
v_call: TRBV20-1
d_call: TRBD1
j_call: TRBJ2-7
clone_size: NA
cdr3_length: 12